The present TCR beta chain was sequenced within a study of neurological immune-mediated disorders (dated by TCRdb to between 2018 and 2020). With regard to the full study: Among the 35 or so multiple sclerosis patients, relapsing-remitting MS was present in some 31 and secondary progressive MS was present in 3. Alongside PBMC samples, the set of approximately 100 TCR-beta libraries contained longitudinal samples, technical triplicates, and paired CD4+ and CD8+ T-cell subsets that had been sorted. Peripheral blood TCR-beta repertoires from HTLV-I-associated myelopathy (HAM/TSP) patients, multiple sclerosis patients and healthy controls were compared by UMI-based sequencing. The cohort included 60 to 75 subjects: some 15 with HAM/TSP, around 34 with multiple sclerosis, and 20 or so healthy controls.

The table lists this clonotype with many counts. Its antigen is not yet known. Within one base of it there is no much larger clone, and no base qualities were kept. The research as a whole found: TCR clonal expansion was highest in HAM/TSP patients and lowest in MS patients, with MS patients falling below even healthy controls. The MS cluster was not associated with any clinical or MRI features, and the authors stated that larger cohorts are needed. Across subjects, expanded clones never shared an identical CDR3 amino acid sequence, which suggests that the TCR-beta repertoires in every group were private. Phylogenetic analysis grouped repertoires from 18 of 34 MS patients into a cluster of related CDR3 sequences, suggesting a possible repertoire-level signature.

For unsorted PBMC libraries, 2 million PBMCs were used after storage in RNAlater at -80 degrees C until RNA extraction. The multiple sclerosis patients were enrolled in a US clinical protocol that evaluated disease progression with magnetic resonance imaging. Peripheral blood was subjected to Ficoll-Hypaque density gradient centrifugation to isolate PBMCs, which were then cryopreserved in liquid nitrogen. There are 17 amino acids in the CDR3, from cysteine to phenylalanine inclusive. Kept here is only the CDR3 DNA, which spans 51 bases and is read in frame from base 1. Trimming takes 7 bases off V and 7 bases off J; junction bases not matched to a gene: 18. From the germline V gene, CDR1 is SGHVS and CDR2 is FNYEAQ. To synthesize cDNA, template-switch 5'RACE was performed with a primer carrying a 10-nucleotide random unique molecular identifier so that each TCR transcript was tagged. Over 160 million TCR-beta sequences, covering 15-18 subjects, were produced in each sequencing run. The RNeasy kit was used for extraction of total RNA. The KAPA Real-time Library Amplification kit was used to amplify TCR-beta VDJ regions with primers targeting the TCR constant region and the 5'RACE anchor. Sample indexes and Illumina adaptors were added in a first PCR, after which library yield was increased in a second PCR. After Ampure bead purification, the TCR product of roughly 650 bp was size-selected on a 2% E-gel SizeSelection system. Before pooling, library quality was assessed on a Bioanalyzer, concentration was determined with Qubit, and library quantification was performed with the Kapa Library Quantification kit. An Illumina HiSeq 2500 was used to sequence the libraries paired-end at 2 x 150 bp. To increase sequence diversity, about 25-31% phiX was spiked into each library pool. The original pipeline was this. The quality-filtered reads were processed with the UMI-based MiGEC pipeline, whose error correction step removed more than 85% of the raw TCR sequences. VDJ genes were aligned to IMGT germline references, and each clonotype was defined by a unique CDR3 amino acid sequence together with V-J genes. Clonal expansion, Shannon diversity and CDR3 relatedness were evaluated with VDJtools (CalcPairwiseDistances, ClusterSamples), while phylogenetic trees were built in CLCbio workbench. Expanded clones were defined as having at least 8 unique UMIs, based on coefficient-of-variation modelling across technical triplicates. TCRdb reanalyzed the raw reads on its own, using fastp at Q25 for trimming and MiXCR for clone calling, and kept in-frame beta chains. Rows merge per CDR3 protein into single entries with the most common DNA and genes. The V and J calls shown here were made by TCRdb, not taken from the authors' results. The sample table records 50,000 or so distinct CDR3 sequences; less than 4.5% of these occur just once. The ten top clones hold approximately 1.5% of the sample.

The specimen was PBMCs. This receptor chain uses TRBV7-6 and TRBJ2-1; TRBD2 matches 8 bases in the middle. The clonotype originates from a man aged 30 to 39 with multiple sclerosis. The CDR3 reads CASTPSGGAGVLNEQFF. In nucleotide form, the sequence is TGTGCCAGCACCCCGTCGGGAGGAGCGGGAGTTTTAAATGAGCAGTTCTTC.